Listed below are T cell receptor beta chains from one sample, sequenced in a study of T cells after yellow fever vaccination. TCRdb re-called the 5' RACE reads through MiXCR, storing one row per CDR3 protein. The sample holds some 300,000 distinct CDR3 sequences, roughly 9% seen once. This sample comprised CD4+ T cells sorted from PBMCs, obtained 5 days after the yellow fever booster vaccination. These receptors were taken from a man between 18 and 29 years old who received the YFV17D yellow fever vaccine. The CDR3 runs from the conserved cysteine through the conserved F or W. A D gene is named only where the DNA matches it firmly. A clone size is listed for some rows: how often the clone was seen (once, few, many), or a class if it is expanded.

clone size	J gene	D gene	V gene	CDR3 protein	CDR3 DNA
many	TRBJ2-3	NA	TRBV4-2	CASSQDHGVRYQYF	TGTGCCAGCAGCCAAGATCACGGAGTACGATACCAGTATTTT
many	TRBJ2-7	TRBD1	TRBV12-3/TRBV12-4	CASDRGYEQYF	TGTGCCAGCGACAGGGGGTACGAGCAGTACTTC
many	TRBJ1-2	TRBD1	TRBV4-2	CASSQLLTGGNYGYTF	TGTGCCAGCAGCCAACTTCTGACAGGGGGCAACTATGGCTACACCTTC
few	TRBJ2-5	NA	TRBV25-1	CASSAPGVETQYF	TGTGCCAGCAGTGCCCCAGGGGTGGAGACCCAGTACTTC
few	TRBJ1-6	TRBD1	TRBV20-1	CSARIPGQGAHYNSPLHF	TGCAGTGCTAGAATCCCGGGACAGGGGGCCCATTATAATTCACCCCTCCACTTT
NA	TRBJ1-1	TRBD1	TRBV5-1	CASSSDPQGVTEAFF	TGCGCCAGCAGCTCGGACCCACAGGGGGTCACTGAAGCTTTCTTT
many	TRBJ2-5	NA	TRBV29-1	CSARGTSQETQYF	TGCAGCGCCAGGGGTACCAGCCAAGAGACCCAGTACTTC
NA	TRBJ2-3	TRBD1	TRBV24-1	CATSDGRGPGDTQYF	TGTGCCACCAGTGATGGCAGGGGGCCTGGAGATACGCAGTATTTT
NA	TRBJ2-3	NA	TRBV11-2	CASTPQGPEDTQYF	TGTGCCAGCACCCCCCAGGGGCCTGAAGATACGCAGTATTTT
NA	TRBJ2-2	NA	TRBV12-3/TRBV12-4	CASGKQDTGELFF	TGTGCCAGCGGAAAACAGGACACCGGGGAGCTGTTTTTT
NA	TRBJ1-1	TRBD1	TRBV12-3/TRBV12-4	CASTTGQGVVKAFF	TGTGCCAGCACCACGGGACAGGGGGTTGTGAAAGCTTTCTTT
many	TRBJ1-6	TRBD1	TRBV5-1	CASSWGQGFYSPLHF	TGCGCCAGCAGCTGGGGACAGGGATTTTACTCACCCCTCCACTTT
many	TRBJ1-3	NA	TRBV6-1	CASSGPTSGNTIYF	TGTGCCAGCAGCGGACCGACGTCGGGAAACACCATATATTTT
NA	TRBJ1-2	NA	TRBV29-1	CSVPGLANYGYTF	TGCAGCGTGCCGGGCCTAGCTAACTATGGCTACACCTTC
NA	TRBJ2-2	NA	TRBV5-1	CASSLTGTPNTGELFF	TGCGCCAGCAGCTTGACCGGGACACCGAACACCGGGGAGCTGTTTTTT
NA	TRBJ2-3	NA	TRBV6-4	CASSDGGWGTDTQYF	TGTGCCAGCAGTGACGGCGGGTGGGGCACAGATACGCAGTATTTT
few	TRBJ1-5	TRBD1	TRBV2	CASAENRGYYQPQHF	TGTGCCAGCGCCGAAAACAGGGGCTACTATCAGCCCCAGCATTTT
many	TRBJ2-1	NA	TRBV5-1	CASSLEGSSYNEQFF	TGCGCCAGCAGCTTGGAAGGGAGCTCCTACAATGAGCAGTTCTTC
NA	TRBJ1-6	NA	TRBV7-2	CASSPGHSGSPLHF	TGTGCCAGCAGCCCTGGGCATAGTGGCTCACCCCTCCACTTT
NA	TRBJ1-5	NA	TRBV7-9	CASSLALPDQPQHF	TGTGCCAGCAGCTTAGCCCTTCCGGATCAGCCCCAGCATTTT
NA	TRBJ2-7	NA	TRBV20-1	CSAMRAGMTYEQYF	TGCAGTGCCATGAGGGCAGGGATGACCTACGAGCAGTACTTC
few	TRBJ1-2	NA	TRBV16	CASSQLQVYGYTF	TGTGCCAGCAGCCAATTACAGGTCTATGGCTACACCTTC
NA	TRBJ2-5	TRBD2	TRBV18	CASSRGPGGETQYF	TGTGCCAGCTCACGAGGGCCGGGGGGAGAGACCCAGTACTTC
few	TRBJ1-2	NA	TRBV7-2	CASCPTGGYGYTF	TGTGCCAGCTGCCCTACGGGGGGCTATGGCTACACCTTC
NA	TRBJ1-5	NA	TRBV20-1	CSAREAQGGQPQHF	TGCAGTGCTAGAGAGGCACAGGGCGGACAGCCCCAGCATTTT
NA	TRBJ1-5	TRBD1	TRBV5-6	CASSDSGTGIGNNQPQHF	TGTGCCAGCAGCGATTCGGGGACAGGGATCGGTAACAATCAGCCCCAGCATTTT
few	TRBJ2-1	NA	TRBV20-1	CSASSRGRVNEQFF	TGCAGTGCTAGTTCCAGGGGAAGGGTCAATGAGCAGTTCTTC
NA	TRBJ1-2	NA	TRBV20-1	CSARDRAYGYTF	TGCAGTGCTAGAGATAGGGCCTATGGCTACACCTTC
many	TRBJ1-2	NA	TRBV4-3	CASSQDYSAGGYTF	TGCGCCAGCAGCCAAGATTATAGTGCCGGAGGCTACACCTTC
many	TRBJ2-7	NA	TRBV19	CASKDRAGDYEQYF	TGTGCCAGTAAGGACAGAGCTGGAGACTACGAGCAGTACTTC
few	TRBJ1-4	TRBD1	TRBV12-3/TRBV12-4	CASSRDRRSEKLFF	TGTGCCAGCAGTCGGGACAGAAGGAGTGAAAAACTGTTTTTT
few	TRBJ2-2	NA	TRBV6-2/TRBV6-3	CASSRRRGLNTGELFF	TGTGCCAGCAGCCGACGTCGGGGGCTGAACACCGGGGAGCTGTTTTTT
NA	TRBJ2-5	TRBD1	TRBV18	CASSSSLQGAGETQYF	TGTGCCAGCTCATCATCGCTACAGGGGGCCGGGGAGACCCAGTACTTC
few	TRBJ2-3	NA	TRBV12-3/TRBV12-4	CASSSSGAGPDTQYF	TGTGCCAGCAGCTCCTCGGGGGCTGGGCCAGATACGCAGTATTTT
few	TRBJ2-4	NA	TRBV4-3	CASSRTAENIQYF	TGCGCCAGCAGCCGGACAGCCGAAAACATTCAGTACTTC
NA	TRBJ1-1	TRBD1	TRBV15	CATSGGPDRVSEAFF	TGTGCCACCAGCGGGGGTCCCGACAGGGTGTCTGAAGCTTTCTTT
NA	TRBJ2-7	TRBD1	TRBV30	CAADRGAYEQYF	TGTGCAGCGGACAGGGGGGCCTACGAGCAGTACTTC
NA	TRBJ2-2	NA	TRBV12-3/TRBV12-4	CASSPPDHSPGELFF	TGTGCCAGCAGTCCCCCGGACCACAGTCCCGGGGAGCTGTTTTTT
few	TRBJ1-1	NA	TRBV11-2	CASSPLEGRNTEAFF	TGTGCCAGCAGCCCCCTCGAGGGAAGGAACACTGAAGCTTTCTTT